These 7 T cell receptor beta chains originate from one sample sequenced in a study of cytomegalovirus exposure and HLA in healthy donors. Primers included in the PCR were 60 Vbeta and 13 Jbeta primers. Sequencing was performed with immunoSEQ multiplex PCR; in TCRdb, only in-frame clones are kept and a portion is missing. The sample includes about 130,000 clones, 80% of them seen just once. The sequenced sample was PBMCs. The receptor source for this set is a man aged 25-45 years in good health and CMV-seronegative.

The rearrangement joins TRBV6-1 to TRBJ2-5, with D perhaps matching TRBD2 (6 bases). The CDR3 runs 14 residues. Deletions cut 0 bases from V and 9 bases from J, with 14 bases between. In germline, CDR1 is MNHNS, CDR2 SASEGT. The CDR3 is CASSEAIDGEAQYF. The CDR3 coding sequence is TGTGCCAGCAGTGAAGCTATAGACGGGGAGGCCCAGTACTTC.

This chain joins TRBV27 and TRBJ1-5, with no clear D. V dropped 3 bases and J dropped 9 bases, with 9 bases sitting between them. Germline assignment: CDR1 MNHEY and CDR2 SMNVEV (reference sequence). CDR3 length: 12 amino acids. The CDR3: CASSFGDGPQHF. CDR3 nucleotides: TGTGCCAGCAGTTTCGGGGATGGGCCCCAGCATTTT.

This chain uses TRBV28 with TRBJ2-1, with D uncertain. Germline V gene data show CDR1 as MDHEN and CDR2 as SYDVKM. Deletions cut 8 bases from V and 3 bases from J, with 17 bases between. CDR3 size: 15 residues. The CDR3 DNA reads TGTGCCAGCGGCCCATGGCGGATCGACTACAATGAGCAGTTCTTC. Its translation is CASGPWRIDYNEQFF.

V gene TRBV11-2 combines with J gene TRBJ2-1; 10 bases map to TRBD2. CDR1 and CDR2 from the germline V gene are SGHAT and FQNNGV. The CDR3 has 15 residues. V was clipped by 1 base and J by 4 bases; unmatched bases: 1. The CDR3 nucleotides are TGTGCCAGCAGCTTAGGGACTAGCGGATACAATGAGCAGTTCTTC. Residues: CASSLGTSGYNEQFF.

The V and J genes are TRBV7-9 and TRBJ2-1; possible D gene TRBD2, 5 bases. Germline V gene sequence: CDR1 SEHNR, CDR2 FQNEAQ (reference sequence). The V gene lost 5 bases and the J gene lost 0 bases, with 8 bases spanning the gap. The CDR3 is 14 residues long. The CDR3 loop is CASSLGSSYNEQFF. CDR3 bases: TGTGCCAGCAGCCTAGGGAGCTCCTACAATGAGCAGTTCTTC.

The CDR3 bases are TGTGCCATCAGTGTCACAGGGGGGCACACTGAAGCTTTCTTT. Amino acids: CAISVTGGHTEAFF. The V gene is TRBV10-3, the J gene TRBJ1-1; 8 nucleotides align to TRBD1. V was clipped by 4 bases and J by 3 bases; unmatched bases: 4. The V gene's germline CDR1 is ENHRY and CDR2 SYGVKD. This CDR3 spans 14 amino acids.

The chain uses TRBV28 and TRBJ2-7, with D unresolved. CDR3 length: 15 residues. Trimming shortened V by 1 base and J by 3 bases, and 13 bases separated the two germline ends. The germline V gene encodes CDR1 MDHEN and CDR2 SYDVKM. The CDR3 protein is CASSLSPPQDYEQYF. The CDR3, as DNA: TGTGCCAGCAGTTTATCGCCCCCGCAGGACTACGAGCAGTACTTC.